These T cell receptor beta chains were read from a single sample in a study of neurological immune-mediated disorders. TCRdb reprocessed the 5' RACE reads via MiXCR and lists one record per CDR3 protein. The table has some 56,000 distinct CDR3 sequences, 3% to 4% seen once. Sequencing used PBMCs. The receptor set was obtained from a man aged 55-75 years with multiple sclerosis. Both conserved end residues are part of each CDR3. The order of the fields is J gene, D gene, V gene, clone size, CDR3 protein, CDR3 DNA. The D gene is left open where the match is weak. Clone size is given for some rows only: seen once, a few or many times, or a class if the clone is expanded.

J: TRBJ2-1; D: TRBD2; V: TRBV12-3/TRBV12-4; size: many; CDR3: CASSHLSGRAAGNEQFF; DNA: TGTGCCAGCTCCCACCTAAGCGGGAGGGCCGCGGGGAATGAGCAGTTCTTC
J: TRBJ1-4; D: -; V: TRBV5-1; size: many; CDR3: CASSFEFGEKLFF; DNA: TGCGCCAGCAGCTTCGAGTTTGGTGAAAAACTGTTTTTT
J: TRBJ2-7; D: -; V: TRBV29-1; size: many; CDR3: CSACPFSYEQYF; DNA: TGCAGCGCCTGCCCCTTCTCCTACGAGCAGTACTTC
J: TRBJ2-1; D: -; V: TRBV28; size: many; CDR3: CASSPGTFGPSSYNEQFF; DNA: TGTGCCAGCAGTCCCGGGACGTTCGGTCCTAGCTCCTACAATGAGCAGTTCTTC
J: TRBJ2-7; D: -; V: TRBV5-6; size: many; CDR3: CASSLPSRDTYEQYF; DNA: TGTGCCAGCAGCTTGCCCTCCCGGGACACCTACGAGCAGTACTTC
J: TRBJ1-6; D: -; V: TRBV20-1; size: many; CDR3: CSARDRLPVSPLHF; DNA: TGCAGTGCTAGAGATCGACTTCCGGTTTCACCCCTCCACTTT
J: TRBJ1-1; D: -; V: TRBV20-1; size: many; CDR3: CSAPRGNRNTEAFF; DNA: TGCAGTGCCCCCCGGGGGAATCGAAACACTGAAGCTTTCTTT
J: TRBJ2-1; D: TRBD1; V: TRBV29-1; size: many; CDR3: CSVGQGASEQFF; DNA: TGCAGCGTGGGACAGGGGGCAAGTGAGCAGTTCTTC
J: TRBJ1-1; D: -; V: TRBV27; size: many; CDR3: CASSFTRTRALDLTEAFF; DNA: TGTGCCAGCAGTTTTACTAGGACGAGGGCTTTGGATCTCACTGAAGCTTTCTTT
J: TRBJ2-1; D: -; V: TRBV5-1; size: many; CDR3: CASSLVRNEQFF; DNA: TGCGCCAGCAGCTTGGTGCGGAATGAGCAGTTCTTC
J: TRBJ2-3; D: TRBD2; V: TRBV7-2; size: many; CDR3: CASSLLAGLAGRDTQYF; DNA: TGTGCCAGCAGCTTATTGGCGGGACTAGCGGGTAGAGATACGCAGTATTTT
J: TRBJ2-5; D: -; V: TRBV20-1; size: many; CDR3: CSANAPTSRTQYF; DNA: TGCAGTGCTAATGCTCCTACCAGCAGGACCCAGTACTTC
J: TRBJ2-6; D: -; V: TRBV7-8; size: -; CDR3: CASSLAGCSGANVLTF; DNA: TGTGCCAGCAGCTTAGCGGGGTGCTCTGGGGCCAACGTCCTGACTTTC
J: TRBJ2-1; D: -; V: TRBV7-2; size: many; CDR3: CASSLFGKGGYNEQFF; DNA: TGTGCCAGCAGCTTATTCGGCAAGGGGGGCTACAATGAGCAGTTCTTC
J: TRBJ2-1; D: -; V: TRBV7-9; size: many; CDR3: CASSFRGNEQFF; DNA: TGTGCCAGCAGCTTCAGGGGTAATGAGCAGTTCTTC
J: TRBJ2-7; D: -; V: TRBV3-1; size: few; CDR3: CASSPTGELGIYEQYF; DNA: TGTGCCAGCAGCCCTACCGGAGAGCTGGGAATCTACGAGCAGTACTTC
J: TRBJ2-7; D: -; V: TRBV7-9; size: many; CDR3: CASSLWEGYSTYEQYF; DNA: TGTGCCAGCAGCTTATGGGAAGGTTACAGCACCTACGAGCAGTACTTC
J: TRBJ1-3; D: -; V: TRBV3-1; size: many; CDR3: CASSRLRGMSGNTIYF; DNA: TGTGCCAGCAGCCGCTTGCGCGGGATGTCTGGAAACACCATATATTTT
J: TRBJ2-1; D: TRBD1; V: TRBV10-3; size: many; CDR3: CAIRPGQGPGDEQFF; DNA: TGTGCCATCAGACCGGGACAGGGGCCTGGGGATGAGCAGTTCTTC
J: TRBJ2-7; D: TRBD2; V: TRBV5-1; size: many; CDR3: CASSSGTISYEQYF; DNA: TGCGCCAGCAGCTCCGGGACTATCTCCTACGAGCAGTACTTC
J: TRBJ2-7; D: -; V: TRBV18; size: many; CDR3: CASSSPGSSGEQYF; DNA: TGTGCCAGCTCATCACCGGGATCTTCGGGGGAGCAGTACTTC
J: TRBJ2-7; D: TRBD2; V: TRBV15; size: many; CDR3: CATGRESGEQYF; DNA: TGTGCCACCGGGCGGGAGTCGGGCGAGCAGTACTTC
J: TRBJ1-5; D: -; V: TRBV6-6; size: -; CDR3: CASSYSGSHQPQHF; DNA: TGTGCCAGCAGTTACTCAGGCAGCCATCAGCCCCAGCATTTT
J: TRBJ2-7; D: -; V: TRBV7-2; size: many; CDR3: CASSLRVKLESPTTSYEQYF; DNA: TGTGCCAGCAGCTTGCGGGTCAAATTGGAGTCCCCTACGACGTCCTACGAGCAGTACTTC
J: TRBJ1-2; D: TRBD1; V: TRBV12-3/TRBV12-4; size: many; CDR3: CASRPQGYNYGYTF; DNA: TGTGCCAGCAGGCCACAGGGGTATAACTATGGCTACACCTTC
J: TRBJ1-1; D: TRBD1; V: TRBV5-1; size: many; CDR3: CASSGGQSYNTEAFF; DNA: TGCGCCAGCAGCGGGGGACAGAGTTACAACACTGAAGCTTTCTTT
J: TRBJ2-1; D: TRBD2; V: TRBV24-1; size: many; CDR3: CATSDPVAGGVNEQFF; DNA: TGTGCCACCAGTGATCCAGTTGCGGGAGGCGTCAATGAGCAGTTCTTC
J: TRBJ2-2; D: -; V: TRBV20-1; size: -; CDR3: CSARKTGSLPTWELFF; DNA: TGCAGTGCTAGAAAGACCGGGTCCCTCCCCACCTGGGAGCTGTTTTTT
J: TRBJ2-6; D: -; V: TRBV6-2/TRBV6-3; size: many; CDR3: CASSTGQWDVLTF; DNA: TGTGCCAGCAGTACAGGACAGTGGGACGTCCTGACTTTC
J: TRBJ2-2; D: -; V: TRBV12-3/TRBV12-4; size: many; CDR3: CASSPTPSPNTGELFF; DNA: TGTGCCAGCAGCCCTACCCCCAGCCCGAACACCGGGGAGCTGTTTTTT
J: TRBJ2-1; D: -; V: TRBV7-3; size: -; CDR3: CASSPIPDNAQFF; DNA: TGTGCCAGCAGCCCCATACCAGACAATGCGCAGTTCTTC
J: TRBJ1-3; D: -; V: TRBV6-5; size: many; CDR3: CASSTPGGKNIYF; DNA: TGTGCCAGCAGTACCCCGGGTGGAAAAAACATATATTTT
J: TRBJ2-3; D: -; V: TRBV5-1; size: many; CDR3: CASSSQTLSADTQYF; DNA: TGCGCCAGCAGCTCTCAGACCCTGAGCGCAGATACGCAGTATTTT
J: TRBJ1-6; D: TRBD1; V: TRBV25-1; size: few; CDR3: CASSEKTGSRKSPLHF; DNA: TGTGCCAGCAGTGAAAAGACAGGGTCGAGGAAGTCACCCCTCCACTTT
J: TRBJ1-2; D: TRBD1; V: TRBV5-1; size: many; CDR3: CASSPGQAWDGYTF; DNA: TGCGCCAGCAGCCCAGGACAGGCCTGGGATGGCTACACCTTC
J: TRBJ1-6; D: TRBD1; V: TRBV18; size: -; CDR3: CASSPGQGANSPLHF; DNA: TGTGCCAGCTCACCAGGACAGGGGGCGAATTCACCCCTCCACTTT
J: TRBJ2-6; D: -; V: TRBV20-1; size: many; CDR3: CSARTGNSGANVLTF; DNA: TGCAGTGCTAGAACAGGGAACTCTGGGGCCAACGTCCTGACTTTC
J: TRBJ2-7; D: -; V: TRBV12-3/TRBV12-4; size: many; CDR3: CASSLVTPYEQYF; DNA: TGTGCCAGCAGTTTAGTGACCCCCTACGAGCAGTACTTC
J: TRBJ1-5; D: TRBD1; V: TRBV20-1; size: many; CDR3: CSARDKNRGTRYSNQPQHF; DNA: TGCAGTGCTAGAGATAAAAACAGGGGGACGAGGTATAGCAATCAGCCCCAGCATTTT
J: TRBJ2-1; D: TRBD1; V: TRBV15; size: many; CDR3: CAAGTGGYNEQFF; DNA: TGTGCCGCCGGGACAGGTGGCTACAATGAGCAGTTCTTC
J: TRBJ2-7; D: -; V: TRBV20-1; size: many; CDR3: CSARGVGTLSYEQYF; DNA: TGCAGTGCTAGGGGGGTGGGGACACTGTCCTACGAGCAGTACTTC
J: TRBJ2-2; D: -; V: TRBV9; size: many; CDR3: CASSVTSLTGELFF; DNA: TGTGCCAGCAGCGTTACCTCTCTCACCGGGGAGCTGTTTTTT
J: TRBJ1-4; D: -; V: TRBV29-1; size: -; CDR3: CSVDGQGTNEKLFF; DNA: TGCAGCGTTGACGGGCAGGGAACTAATGAAAAACTGTTTTTT
J: TRBJ2-7; D: TRBD2; V: TRBV7-9; size: many; CDR3: CASSSGLAGGRDEQYF; DNA: TGTGCCAGCAGCTCGGGACTAGCGGGAGGGCGGGACGAGCAGTACTTC
J: TRBJ1-1; D: -; V: TRBV29-1; size: many; CDR3: CSVGFQGTEAFF; DNA: TGCAGCGTTGGGTTCCAGGGGACTGAAGCTTTCTTT
J: TRBJ1-1; D: -; V: TRBV6-1; size: many; CDR3: CASRGVNTEAFF; DNA: TGTGCCAGCAGGGGTGTGAACACTGAAGCTTTCTTT
J: TRBJ2-7; D: -; V: TRBV6-1; size: many; CDR3: CASSRTVTYEQYF; DNA: TGTGCCAGCAGTAGGACAGTTACCTACGAGCAGTACTTC
J: TRBJ2-2; D: TRBD1; V: TRBV5-6; size: few; CDR3: CASSLGTGEGIGELFF; DNA: TGTGCCAGCAGCCTGGGGACAGGGGAAGGGATCGGGGAGCTGTTTTTT
J: TRBJ2-1; D: -; V: TRBV5-1; size: many; CDR3: CASSEYNEQFF; DNA: TGCGCCAGCAGCGAATACAATGAGCAGTTCTTC
J: TRBJ2-3; D: TRBD1; V: TRBV5-1; size: many; CDR3: CASSFIPLPTGSSTDTQYF; DNA: TGCGCCAGCAGCTTTATTCCCCTCCCGACAGGGTCTAGCACAGATACGCAGTATTTT
J: TRBJ2-1; D: -; V: TRBV19; size: -; CDR3: CASRRGPGSWEQFF; DNA: TGTGCCAGTAGGAGGGGACCCGGGAGTTGGGAGCAGTTCTTC